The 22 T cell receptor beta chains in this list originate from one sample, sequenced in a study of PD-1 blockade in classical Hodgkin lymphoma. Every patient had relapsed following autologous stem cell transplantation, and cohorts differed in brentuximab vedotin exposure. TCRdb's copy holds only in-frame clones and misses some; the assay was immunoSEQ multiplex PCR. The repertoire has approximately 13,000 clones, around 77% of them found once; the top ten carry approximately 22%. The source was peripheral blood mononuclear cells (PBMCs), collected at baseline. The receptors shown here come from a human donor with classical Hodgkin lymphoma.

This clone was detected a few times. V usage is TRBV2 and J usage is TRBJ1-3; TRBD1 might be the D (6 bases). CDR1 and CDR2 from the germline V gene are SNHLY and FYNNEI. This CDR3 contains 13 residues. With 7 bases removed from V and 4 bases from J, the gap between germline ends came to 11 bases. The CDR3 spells CASTRDIGNTIYF. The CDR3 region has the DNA TGTGCCAGCACTCGGGACATCGGAAACACCATATATTTT.

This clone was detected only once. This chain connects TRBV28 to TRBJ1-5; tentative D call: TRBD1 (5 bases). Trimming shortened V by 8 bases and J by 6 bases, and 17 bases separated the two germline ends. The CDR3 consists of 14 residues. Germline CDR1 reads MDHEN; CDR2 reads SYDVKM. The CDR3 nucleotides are TGTGCCAGCGTAACGGAGGGGTGGACTCAGCCCCAGCATTTT. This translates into CASVTEGWTQPQHF.

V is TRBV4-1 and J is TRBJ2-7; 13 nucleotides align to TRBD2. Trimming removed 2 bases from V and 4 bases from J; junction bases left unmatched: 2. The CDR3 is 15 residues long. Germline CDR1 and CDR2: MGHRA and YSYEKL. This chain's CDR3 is CASSQTSGGVYEQYF. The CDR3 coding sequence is TGCGCCAGCAGCCAAACTAGCGGGGGGGTTTACGAGCAGTACTTC.

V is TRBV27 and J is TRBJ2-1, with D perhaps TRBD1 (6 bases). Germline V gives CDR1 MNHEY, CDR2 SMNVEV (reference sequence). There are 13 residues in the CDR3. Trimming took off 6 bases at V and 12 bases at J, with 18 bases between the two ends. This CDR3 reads CASRGIRGTTQFF. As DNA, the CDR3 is TGTGCCAGCAGGGGGATCCGAGGGACAACGCAGTTCTTC.

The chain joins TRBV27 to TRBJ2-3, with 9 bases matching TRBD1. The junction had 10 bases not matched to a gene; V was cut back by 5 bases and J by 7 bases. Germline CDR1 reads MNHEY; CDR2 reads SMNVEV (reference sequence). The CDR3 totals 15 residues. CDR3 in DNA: TGTGCCAGCAGTCCAAGGACAGGGGATCTAAATACGCAGTATTTT. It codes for CASSPRTGDLNTQYF.

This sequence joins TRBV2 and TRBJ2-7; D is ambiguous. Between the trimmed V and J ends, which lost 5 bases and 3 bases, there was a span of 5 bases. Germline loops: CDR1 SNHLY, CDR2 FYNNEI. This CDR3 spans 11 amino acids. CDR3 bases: TGTGCCAGCAGTCCAGACTACGAGCAGTACTTC. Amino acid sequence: CASSPDYEQYF.

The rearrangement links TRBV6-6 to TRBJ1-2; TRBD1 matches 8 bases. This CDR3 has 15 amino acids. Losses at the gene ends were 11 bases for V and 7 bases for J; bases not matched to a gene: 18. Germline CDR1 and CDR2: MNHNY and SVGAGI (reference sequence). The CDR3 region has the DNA TGTGCCGGCTTTGGGGGTGACAGGGGTAACCGTGGCTACACCTTC. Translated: CAGFGGDRGNRGYTF.

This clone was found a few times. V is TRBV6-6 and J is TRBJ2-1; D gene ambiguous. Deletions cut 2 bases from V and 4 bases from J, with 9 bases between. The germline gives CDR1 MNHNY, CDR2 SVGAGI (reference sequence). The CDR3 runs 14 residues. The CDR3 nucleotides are TGTGCCAGCAGTTACCTCGGGTTTTACAATGAGCAGTTCTTC. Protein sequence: CASSYLGFYNEQFF.

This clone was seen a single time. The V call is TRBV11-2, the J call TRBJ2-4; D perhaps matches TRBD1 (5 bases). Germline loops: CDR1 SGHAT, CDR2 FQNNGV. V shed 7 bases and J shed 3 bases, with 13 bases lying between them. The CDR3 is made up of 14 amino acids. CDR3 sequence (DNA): TGTGCCAGCACCTTGACAGACCTCAAAAACATTCAGTACTTC. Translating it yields CASTLTDLKNIQYF.

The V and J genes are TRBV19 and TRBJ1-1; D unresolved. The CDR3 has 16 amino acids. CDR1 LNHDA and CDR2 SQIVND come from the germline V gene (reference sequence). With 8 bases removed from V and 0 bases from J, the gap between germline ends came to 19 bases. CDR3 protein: CASRPAGPKMNTEAFF. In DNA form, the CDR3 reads TGTGCCAGTCGTCCCGCCGGACCGAAGATGAACACTGAAGCTTTCTTT.

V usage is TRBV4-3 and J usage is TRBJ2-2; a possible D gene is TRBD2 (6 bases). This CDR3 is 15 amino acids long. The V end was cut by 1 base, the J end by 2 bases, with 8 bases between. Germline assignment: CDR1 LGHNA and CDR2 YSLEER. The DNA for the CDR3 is TGCGCCAGCAGCCAAGGCGGGGCTAACACCGGGGAGCTGTTTTTT. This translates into CASSQGGANTGELFF.

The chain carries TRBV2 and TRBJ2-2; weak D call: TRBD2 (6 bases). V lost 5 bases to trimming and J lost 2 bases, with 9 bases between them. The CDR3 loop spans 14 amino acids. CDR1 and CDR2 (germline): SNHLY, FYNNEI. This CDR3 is CASSTGVNTGELFF. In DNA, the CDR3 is TGTGCCAGCAGTACGGGGGTAAACACCGGGGAGCTGTTTTTT.

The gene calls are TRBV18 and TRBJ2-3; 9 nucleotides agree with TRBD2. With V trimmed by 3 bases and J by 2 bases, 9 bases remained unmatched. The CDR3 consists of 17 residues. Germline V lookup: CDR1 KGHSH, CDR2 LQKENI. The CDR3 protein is CASSPLFSGGPTDTQYF. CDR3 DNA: TGTGCCAGCTCACCGCTGTTTAGCGGGGGTCCCACAGATACGCAGTATTTT.

CDR3 loop: CASSLGYDEKLFF. The CDR3 nucleotides are TGTGCCAGCAGCTTAGGATATGATGAAAAACTGTTTTTT. The rearrangement links TRBV11-2 to TRBJ1-4; D unresolved. This CDR3 comprises 13 residues. CDR1 and CDR2 from the germline V gene are SGHAT and FQNNGV. With 1 base removed from V and 6 bases from J, the gap between germline ends came to 6 bases.

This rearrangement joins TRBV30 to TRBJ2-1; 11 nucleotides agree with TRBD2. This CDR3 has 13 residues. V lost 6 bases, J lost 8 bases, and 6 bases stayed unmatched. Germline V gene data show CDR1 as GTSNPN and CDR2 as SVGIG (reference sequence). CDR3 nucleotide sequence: TGTGCCTGTGCGGGACTAGCGGCATATGAGCAGTTCTTC. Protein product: CACAGLAAYEQFF.

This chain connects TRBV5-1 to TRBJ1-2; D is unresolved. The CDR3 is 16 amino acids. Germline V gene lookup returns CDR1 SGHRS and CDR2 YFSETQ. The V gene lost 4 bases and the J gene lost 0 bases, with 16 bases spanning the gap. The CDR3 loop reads CASSPYPGNTNYGYTF. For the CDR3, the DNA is TGCGCCAGCAGCCCCTACCCGGGGAATACTAACTATGGCTACACCTTC.

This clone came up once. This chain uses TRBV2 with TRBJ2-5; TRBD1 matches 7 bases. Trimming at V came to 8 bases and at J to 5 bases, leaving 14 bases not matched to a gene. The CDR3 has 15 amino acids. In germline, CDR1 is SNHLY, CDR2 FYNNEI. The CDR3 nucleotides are TGTGCCAGCCTCCCTTCAATCGGCAGGGGGGAGACCCAGTACTTC. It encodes CASLPSIGRGETQYF.

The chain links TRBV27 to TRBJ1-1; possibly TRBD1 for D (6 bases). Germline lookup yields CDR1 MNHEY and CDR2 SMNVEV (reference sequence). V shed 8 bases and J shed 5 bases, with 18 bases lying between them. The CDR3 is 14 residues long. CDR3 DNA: TGTGCCAGCCGATATGGGGGCCCCGGGACTGAAGCTTTCTTT. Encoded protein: CASRYGGPGTEAFF.

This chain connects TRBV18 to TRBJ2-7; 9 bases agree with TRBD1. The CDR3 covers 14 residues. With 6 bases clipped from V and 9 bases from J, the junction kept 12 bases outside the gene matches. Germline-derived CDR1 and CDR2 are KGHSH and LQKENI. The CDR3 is CASSRQGGTLPQYF. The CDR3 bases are TGTGCCAGCTCTCGACAGGGGGGCACCTTACCGCAGTACTTC.

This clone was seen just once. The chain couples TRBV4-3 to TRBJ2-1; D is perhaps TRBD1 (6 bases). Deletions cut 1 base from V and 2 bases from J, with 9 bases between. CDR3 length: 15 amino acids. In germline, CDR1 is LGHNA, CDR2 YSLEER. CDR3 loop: CASSQAGGTYNEQFF. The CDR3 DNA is TGCGCCAGCAGCCAAGCTGGGGGCACCTACAATGAGCAGTTCTTC.

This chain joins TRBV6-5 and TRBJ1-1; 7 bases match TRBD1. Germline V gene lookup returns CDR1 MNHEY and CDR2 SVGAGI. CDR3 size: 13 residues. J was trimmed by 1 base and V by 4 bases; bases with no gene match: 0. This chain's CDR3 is CASSSGGNTEAFF. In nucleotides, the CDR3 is TGTGCCAGCAGTTCAGGGGGGAACACTGAAGCTTTCTTT.

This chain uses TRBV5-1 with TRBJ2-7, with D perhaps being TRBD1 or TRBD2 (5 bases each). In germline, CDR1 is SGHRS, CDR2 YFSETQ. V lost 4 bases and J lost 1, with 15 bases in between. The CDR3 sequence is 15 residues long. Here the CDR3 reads CASSRDPSPSYEQYF. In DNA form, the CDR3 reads TGCGCCAGCAGCCGGGACCCATCCCCATCCTACGAGCAGTACTTC.